This TCR beta chain was found in a study of T-cell memory formation after mild COVID-19. TCRdb re-derived calls from the 5' RACE reads in MiXCR, one entry per CDR3 protein. The data show more than 100,000 distinct CDR3 sequences, with approximately 15% seen just once and roughly 5% held by the top ten. This CDR3 region has 13 residues. V lost 8 bases and J 3 bases, leaving 11 bases between the germline ends. Germline V gene sequence: CDR1 KGHDR, CDR2 SFDVKD. The J gene is TRBJ2-3, the V gene TRBV24-1; D is undetermined. Sequenced sample: PBMCs or a T cell subset sorted from them (not recorded which). This receptor was identified in a man between 18 and 29 years old who had mild COVID-19 (a few samples of this study predate the infection). Cell type and time point are not known. The DNA for the CDR3 is TGTGCCACCACGGGTGGTGCAACAGATACGCAGTATTTT. Translated: CATTGGATDTQYF.